This entry lists 22 T cell receptor beta chains sequenced from one sample in a study of blood T cells in healthy people across ages. With a J-beta primer mix and a sample-barcoded 5' primer, a second PCR ran roughly 6 to 11 cycles. TCRdb redid the calling of the 5' RACE reads with MiXCR, one entry per CDR3 protein. Among about 1,500,000 distinct CDR3 sequences listed, roughly 40% were seen once. Sequencing used blood. Receptors originate from a woman younger than 30 in good health.

This clonotype was picked up a small number of times. The CDR3 DNA sequence: TGCGCCAGCAGCTTGGCCATTGGGGCCATATCCTACGAGCAGTACTTC. Translation gives CASSLAIGAISYEQYF. The chain carries TRBV5-1 and TRBJ2-7, with D tentatively TRBD1 (5 bases). Germline CDR1 is SGHRS and CDR2 is YFSETQ. The CDR3 length is 16 residues. Deletions cut 0 bases from V and 1 base from J, with 14 bases between.

This chain connects TRBV10-3 to TRBJ2-5, with D tentatively TRBD2 (6 bases). This CDR3 is built from 15 residues. V was cut by 3 bases and J by 5 bases, with 16 bases left in between. The germline CDR1 and CDR2 sequences are ENHRY and SYGVKD. The chain's CDR3 is CAISDGSTYEETQYF. DNA for the CDR3: TGTGCCATCAGTGACGGGAGTACCTACGAGGAGACCCAGTACTTC.

This clonotype has more than one count but fewer than ten. The rearrangement links TRBV20-1 to TRBJ2-7; 9 positions agree with TRBD2. The CDR3 is 14 residues long. Per the germline V gene, CDR1 is DFQATT and CDR2 is SNEGSKA (reference sequence). The ends lost 4 bases at V and 2 bases at J; junction bases unmatched: 6. CDR3 amino acids: CSAKRLAATYEQYF. The CDR3, as DNA: TGCAGTGCTAAACGACTAGCGGCGACCTACGAGCAGTACTTC.

This clonotype was observed a handful of times. The chain couples TRBV12-3 or TRBV12-4 to TRBJ2-1; tentatively, D is TRBD2 (5 bases). Between the trimmed V and J ends, which lost 6 bases and 5 bases, there was a span of 17 bases. This CDR3 spans 15 amino acids. The CDR3 protein is CASSPGTSLNNEQFF. The CDR3 DNA sequence: TGTGCCAGCAGCCCGGGAACATCCCTAAACAATGAGCAGTTCTTC.

The rearrangement joins TRBV28 to TRBJ2-1, with 12 bases lining up with TRBD2. Germline V lookup: CDR1 MDHEN, CDR2 SYDVKM. The CDR3 contains 16 residues. Trimming removed 5 bases from V and 7 bases from J; junction bases left unmatched: 9. For the CDR3, the DNA is TGTGCCAGCAGTCCCGCCGGGACTAGCGGGCTTAATGAGCAGTTCTTC. Amino acid sequence: CASSPAGTSGLNEQFF.

This clonotype was counted only a few times. The chain employs TRBV20-1 and TRBJ2-5; TRBD2 matches 9 bases. Losses at the gene ends were 1 base for V and 4 bases for J; bases not matched to a gene: 4. CDR3 length equals 14 residues. The germline V gene encodes CDR1 DFQATT and CDR2 SNEGSKA (reference sequence). The CDR3 DNA reads TGCAGTGCTAGAGTTAGCGGGAGTCCAGAGACCCAGTACTTC. This translates into CSARVSGSPETQYF.

This clonotype was recorded a few times. V and J are TRBV7-9 and TRBJ1-4; D is undetermined. The ends were cut back, 6 bases at V and 4 bases at J, with 9 bases in the middle. This CDR3 region has 13 residues. In germline, CDR1 is SEHNR, CDR2 FQNEAQ (reference sequence). CDR3 nucleotides: TGTGCCAGCAGACGTACAGATAATGAAAAACTGTTTTTT. Amino acid sequence: CASRRTDNEKLFF.

This chain joins TRBV29-1 and TRBJ1-2, with D hard to call. The V and J ends lost 2 bases and 8 bases respectively, with 15 bases between them. CDR1 and CDR2 from the germline V gene are SQVTM and ANQGSEA. The CDR3 extends over 13 amino acids. CDR3 DNA: TGCAGCGTTGAAAGTCCCAGGATTGCAGGCTACACCTTC. Translated: CSVESPRIAGYTF.

This clonotype was observed a few times. The rearrangement joins TRBV20-1 to TRBJ2-1; unclear D gene. Germline V gene sequence: CDR1 DFQATT, CDR2 SNEGSKA (reference sequence). Trimming took off 0 bases at V and 3 bases at J, with 15 bases between the two ends. This CDR3 is 16 amino acids long. CDR3 DNA: TGCAGTGCTAGAGATAACAGCGTACTCAACTACAATGAGCAGTTCTTC. This gives the protein CSARDNSVLNYNEQFF.

V usage is TRBV11-3 and J usage is TRBJ1-1, with D hard to call. CDR3 length: 13 amino acids. Looked up from germline, CDR1 is SGHNT and CDR2 is YENEEA. V lost 7 bases, J lost 4 bases, and 13 bases lay in between. This chain's CDR3 is CASNTLHGTEAFF. CDR3 nucleotides: TGTGCCAGCAACACGTTGCACGGCACTGAAGCTTTCTTT.

The V call is TRBV20-1, the J call TRBJ2-5; 7 bases are shared with TRBD1. Unmatched junction bases numbered 6, after V lost 5 bases and J lost 3 bases. The CDR3 length is 13 residues. CDR1 DFQATT and CDR2 SNEGSKA come from the germline V gene (reference sequence). CDR3 nucleotide sequence: TGCAGTGCTTTCAGAGGGGGCGAAGAGACCCAGTACTTC. This encodes CSAFRGGEETQYF.

This clonotype was observed many times. This chain connects TRBV7-2 to TRBJ2-1, with D possibly matching TRBD1 (5 bases). The V end was cut by 1 base, the J end by 7 bases, with 14 bases between. There are 15 residues in the CDR3. Germline V gives CDR1 SGHTA, CDR2 FQGNSA. The CDR3 region has the DNA TGTGCCAGCAGCTTAGAGTTTGGCAGGGTAAATGAGCAGTTCTTC. Translated: CASSLEFGRVNEQFF.

This clonotype showed up just a few times. V usage is TRBV20-1 and J usage is TRBJ2-3; 11 bases match TRBD2. The CDR3 covers 13 residues. V was pared by 5 bases and J by 6 bases, with 4 bases of the junction left unmatched. The germline V gene encodes CDR1 DFQATT and CDR2 SNEGSKA (reference sequence). The CDR3 sequence: CSALAGGPDTQYF. CDR3 coding DNA: TGCAGTGCTTTAGCGGGAGGGCCTGATACGCAGTATTTT.

This sequence joins TRBV20-1 and TRBJ2-5, with D maybe TRBD2 (6 bases). The CDR3 contains 15 residues. Trimming removed 4 bases from V and 3 bases from J, with 18 bases in between. The V gene's germline CDR1 is DFQATT and CDR2 SNEGSKA (reference sequence). The CDR3 loop is CSATLTAGSKETQYF. CDR3 nucleotide sequence: TGCAGTGCTACCCTAACGGCCGGGAGCAAAGAGACCCAGTACTTC.

The chain has TRBV12-3 or TRBV12-4 and TRBJ1-2; no reliable D call. There are 15 residues in the CDR3. Trimming took off 5 bases at V and 4 bases at J, with 17 bases between the two ends. CDR3 protein: CASSTRPTAGYGYTF. In DNA, the CDR3 is TGTGCCAGCAGTACCCGACCAACCGCAGGCTATGGCTACACCTTC.

This clonotype occurred a few times. The chain joins TRBV2 to TRBJ2-7, with a possible D match to TRBD2 (5 bases). Germline CDR1 is SNHLY and CDR2 is FYNNEI. V was cut by 6 bases and J by 3 bases, with 12 bases left in between. This CDR3 comprises 13 residues. The CDR3 DNA reads as TGTGCCAGCAGCCCGCCGGGGATCTACGAGCAGTACTTC. Translated, it gives CASSPPGIYEQYF.

CDR3 sequence reads: CASSEADRGLKETQYF. The CDR3 DNA is TGTGCCAGCAGTGAAGCGGACAGGGGGCTGAAAGAGACCCAGTACTTC. The rearrangement joins TRBV6-1 to TRBJ2-4, with 11 positions matching TRBD1. The J call may be incorrect, as the DNA end agrees better with TRBJ2-5. Germline V lookup: CDR1 MNHNS, CDR2 SASEGT. CDR3 length: 16 amino acids.

This clonotype showed up many times. V usage is TRBV10-3 and J usage is TRBJ2-5, with D maybe TRBD2 (5 bases). The CDR3 consists of 14 residues. The germline V gene encodes CDR1 ENHRY and CDR2 SYGVKD. With 3 bases removed from V and 1 base from J, the gap between germline ends came to 9 bases. The CDR3 sequence: CAISEDYRQETQYF. Written as DNA, the CDR3 is TGTGCCATCAGTGAAGACTACCGCCAAGAGACCCAGTACTTC.

This clonotype was counted only a few times. Sequence at one end of the junction differs from germline and may be a read error. V usage is TRBV10-3 and J usage is TRBJ2-5; D not resolved. This CDR3 is 12 amino acids long. Per the germline V gene, CDR1 is ENHRY and CDR2 is SYGVKD. The CDR3 nucleotides read TGTACCATCAGTGAGCGCGAAGAGACCCAGTACTTC. As protein: CTISEREETQYF.

This clonotype was counted once. The chain couples TRBV6-1 to TRBJ1-4; 9 bases are a match to TRBD1. This CDR3 has 15 amino acids. Germline V gene sequence: CDR1 MNHNS, CDR2 SASEGT. V lost 3 bases, J lost 4 bases, and 3 bases stayed unmatched. CDR3 loop: CASSDGGQGNEKLFF. The CDR3 DNA reads TGTGCCAGCAGTGACGGGGGACAGGGTAATGAAAAACTGTTTTTT.

This clonotype was observed a few times. The V and J genes are TRBV4-1 and TRBJ2-3, with 7 bases that match TRBD2. CDR3 length equals 13 residues. Germline values: CDR1 MGHRA, CDR2 YSYEKL. Losses at the gene ends were 10 bases for V and 4 bases for J; bases not matched to a gene: 8. CDR3: CATTGGRADTQYF. CDR3 coding DNA: TGCGCCACCACGGGCGGGAGAGCAGATACGCAGTATTTT.

This clonotype was counted only a few times. The V call is TRBV6-1, the J call TRBJ2-1; 10 positions match TRBD2. This CDR3 spans 15 amino acids. The junction had 12 bases not matched to a gene; V was cut back by 7 bases and J by 9 bases. Germline V gene lookup returns CDR1 MNHNS and CDR2 SASEGT. The CDR3 protein is CASKEELAGVGEQFF. The DNA for the CDR3 is TGTGCCAGCAAAGAGGAGCTAGCGGGAGTCGGTGAGCAGTTCTTC.